This paragraph reports one TCR beta chain. The sample is drawn from a study of OX40 agonist ivuxolimab in advanced cancers. V was pared by 2 bases and J by 0 bases, with 13 bases between. The CDR3 loop spans 17 amino acids. Germline CDR1 SGHTA, CDR2 FQGNSA. Sequencing used immunoSEQ multiplex PCR; TCRdb keeps in-frame clones, though not all of them. The repertoire has approximately 100,000 clones, 90% of them found once; the top ten carry approximately 0.3%. The chain has TRBV7-2 and TRBJ1-4, with D possibly being TRBD1 (6 bases). This specimen was CD4+ or CD8+ T cells sorted from blood, taken in a trial of the OX40 agonist ivuxolimab. The clonotype comes from an adult with an advanced solid tumor such as melanoma, head and neck, liver or kidney cancer. CDR3 sequence: CASSLTGFRATNEKLFF. The CDR3 DNA is TGTGCCAGCAGCTTAACAGGGTTTAGAGCAACTAATGAAAAACTGTTTTTT.